What follows are 26 T cell receptor beta chains derived from one specimen sequenced in a study of blood T cell repertoires in COVID-19. Sequenced by immunoSEQ multiplex PCR; TCRdb stores in-frame clones only, minus some. The table shows about 220,000 clones, with roughly 75% occurring only once. Source material: peripheral blood. The origin of the receptors is a woman in her 70s with acute or convalescent COVID-19.

The V gene is TRBV10-3, the J gene TRBJ2-2; TRBD1 might be the D (6 bases). Deletions cut 10 bases from V and 0 bases from J, with 9 bases between. Looked up from germline, CDR1 is ENHRY and CDR2 is SYGVKD. The CDR3 consists of 13 residues. CDR3 region: CATRQANTGELFF. The CDR3 nucleotides read TGTGCCACCAGACAGGCGAACACCGGGGAGCTGTTTTTT.

This sequence joins TRBV2 and TRBJ2-7; possibly TRBD2 for D (6 bases). Trimming stripped 1 base from V and 4 bases from J, with 11 bases between. This CDR3 has 14 residues. In germline, CDR1 is SNHLY, CDR2 FYNNEI. The CDR3 DNA reads as TGTGCCAGCAGTGAAGAGGCAGGAGGGTACGAGCAGTACTTC. This gives the protein CASSEEAGGYEQYF. The full variable domain, completed using reference TRBV2 and TRBJ2-7, is EPEVTQTPSHQVTQMGQEVILRCVPISNHLYFYWYRQILGQKVEFLVSFYNNEISEKSEIFDDQFSVERPDGSNFTLKIRSTKLEDSAMYFCASSEEAGGYEQYFGPGTRLTVT.

V gene TRBV9 combines with J gene TRBJ1-2, with D perhaps TRBD1 (5 bases). The germline CDR1 and CDR2 sequences are SGDLS and YYNGEE. The V end lost 0 bases, the J end lost 5 bases, and 8 bases lay between the germline ends. This CDR3 has 13 amino acids. CDR3 sequence reads: CASSVADSYGYTF. In DNA, the CDR3 is TGTGCCAGCAGCGTAGCTGACAGTTATGGCTACACCTTC.

The CDR3 DNA reads as TGCGCCAGCAGTGAGTCGTTCGGCAGGGTGAACACTGAAGCTTTCTTT. It is translated as CASSESFGRVNTEAFF. The chain recombines TRBV10-1 with TRBJ1-1; maybe TRBD1 (5 bases). Germline values: CDR1 WNHNN, CDR2 SYGVQD (reference sequence). This CDR3 has 16 amino acids. V was trimmed by 0 bases and J by 0 bases, leaving 11 bases between them.

The rearrangement links TRBV7-2 to TRBJ2-5; 12 nucleotides align to TRBD1. The ends lost 4 bases at V and 4 bases at J; junction bases unmatched: 10. In germline, CDR1 is SGHTA, CDR2 FQGNSA. CDR3 length: 17 residues. The CDR3 reads CASSSGPGTGGAETQYF. Here the CDR3 DNA reads TGTGCCAGCAGCTCAGGACCCGGGACAGGGGGCGCAGAGACCCAGTACTTC.

The gene calls are TRBV11-2 and TRBJ2-1; D gene uncertain. Germline CDR1 and CDR2: SGHAT and FQNNGV. The CDR3 consists of 11 residues. V dropped 3 bases and J dropped 10 bases, with 7 bases sitting between them. CDR3 sequence reads: CASSLVREQFF. For the CDR3, the DNA is TGTGCCAGCAGCTTGGTCAGGGAGCAGTTCTTC.

J is TRBJ1-2 and V is TRBV15; D unclear. The CDR3 extends over 13 amino acids. V was pared by 0 bases and J by 9 bases, with 11 bases between. Per the germline V gene, CDR1 is LNHNV and CDR2 is YYDKDF (reference sequence). CDR3 DNA: TGTGCCACCAGCAGAGATCGAGGCAGCAGCTACACCTTC. Its protein product is CATSRDRGSSYTF.

As for this clone: Other nucleotide sequences from this sample produce the same CDR3. The rearrangement uses TRBV5-4 and TRBJ2-1; TRBD2 matches at 9 bases. The germline V gene has CDR1 SGHNT and CDR2 YYREEE (reference sequence). V lost 1 base, J lost 9 bases, and 8 bases stayed unmatched. CDR3 length: 15 amino acids. Here the CDR3 DNA reads TGTGCCAGCAGCTTGCGCGCGGGGGGGCTGGGTGAGCAGTTCTTC. It translates to CASSLRAGGLGEQFF.

V usage is TRBV5-6 and J usage is TRBJ2-5; no clear D gene. V dropped 2 bases and J dropped 1 base, with 18 bases sitting between them. CDR1 and CDR2 (germline): SGHDT, YYEEEE. The CDR3 totals 17 residues. CDR3 nucleotides: TGTGCCAGCAGCTTTAGAGGTAGGCGGTTCGGCCAAGAGACCCAGTACTTC. Its protein product is CASSFRGRRFGQETQYF.

The V gene is TRBV7-7, the J gene TRBJ2-2, with D unresolved. Trimming pared 5 bases from V and 7 bases from J, leaving 17 bases between. The CDR3 has 15 residues. The germline gives CDR1 SSHAT, CDR2 FNYEAQ (reference sequence). CDR3 nucleotides: TGTGCCAGCAGCCAGCGCGCAACGGGTGGCGGGGAGCTGTTTTTT. Amino acids: CASSQRATGGGELFF. Complete variable domain (other parts from reference TRBV7-7 and TRBJ2-2): GAGVSQSPRYKVTKRGQDVTLRCDPISSHATLYWYQQALGQGPEFLTYFNYEAQPDKSGLPSDRFSAERPEGSISTLTIQRTEQRDSAMYRCASSQRATGGGELFFGEGSRLTVL.

This clone was seen a single time. This chain links TRBV9 with TRBJ2-5, with a possible D match to TRBD1 (5 bases). This CDR3 is 15 amino acids long. With 0 bases removed from V and 1 base from J, the gap between germline ends came to 10 bases. The germline gives CDR1 SGDLS, CDR2 YYNGEE. In nucleotides, the CDR3 is TGTGCCAGCAGCGTAGTACCACAGGCCCAAGAGACCCAGTACTTC. This gives the protein CASSVVPQAQETQYF.

The chain combines TRBV18 with TRBJ2-5; D perhaps matches TRBD1 (6 bases). Germline-derived CDR1 and CDR2 are KGHSH and LQKENI. V was cut by 5 bases and J by 1 base, with 14 bases left in between. There are 15 residues in the CDR3. The CDR3 spells CASSFSQGSQETQYF. CDR3 bases: TGTGCCAGCTCATTCTCCCAGGGGTCCCAAGAGACCCAGTACTTC. The whole variable domain, remainder taken from reference TRBV18 and TRBJ2-5, is NAGVMQNPRHLVRRRGQEARLRCSPMKGHSHVYWYRQLPEEGLKFMVYLQKENIIDESGMPKERFSAEFPKEGPSILRIQQVVRGDSAAYFCASSFSQGSQETQYFGPGTRLLVL.

This chain uses TRBV3-1 (or the pseudogene TRBV3-2) with TRBJ1-1; maybe TRBD1 (6 bases). CDR1 and CDR2 (germline): LGHDT, YNNKEL (reference sequence). Trimming removed 2 bases from V and 8 bases from J, with 18 bases in between. The CDR3 runs 15 residues. The CDR3 here is CASSQLNRQGMEAFF. The CDR3 coding sequence is TGTGCCAGCAGCCAATTAAATCGGCAGGGGATGGAAGCTTTCTTT.

The rearrangement uses TRBV11-2 and TRBJ2-2; maybe TRBD2 (6 bases). CDR1 is SGHAT, CDR2 FQNNGV, per germline. V lost 2 bases to trimming and J lost 7 bases, with 8 bases between them. The CDR3 is 13 amino acids. The CDR3: CASSLSGGGELFF. The CDR3 DNA follows: TGTGCCAGCAGCTTATCCGGGGGCGGGGAGCTGTTTTTT.

The V gene is TRBV5-1, the J gene TRBJ2-7; TRBD1 is a possible D gene (6 bases). The germline gives CDR1 SGHRS, CDR2 YFSETQ. The CDR3 loop spans 17 amino acids. V was clipped by 4 bases and J by 4 bases, with 24 bases between them. CDR3 nucleotides: TGCGCCAGCAGCCCCATTTGGGGGCGCGGGTCGGATTACGAGCAGTACTTC. As protein: CASSPIWGRGSDYEQYF. The variable domain in full, with the rest retrieved from reference TRBV5-1 and TRBJ2-7, is KAGVTQTPRYLIKTRGQQVTLSCSPISGHRSVSWYQQTPGQGLQFLFEYFSETQRNKGNFPGRFSGRQFSNSRSEMNVSTLELGDSALYLCASSPIWGRGSDYEQYFGPGTRLTVT.

This clone showed up just once. This chain links TRBV4-1 with TRBJ2-3; possible D gene TRBD1, 6 bases. The CDR3 has 16 residues. Trimming pared 0 bases from V and 5 bases from J, leaving 15 bases between. Germline CDR1 is MGHRA and CDR2 is YSYEKL. CDR3: CASSQDHGQGRDTQYF. CDR3 nucleotide sequence: TGCGCCAGCAGCCAAGATCACGGGCAGGGGAGAGATACGCAGTATTTT.

The CDR3 region is CASSLGDRRIRTQYF. The CDR3 DNA follows: TGTGCCAGCAGCTTAGGGGACAGGCGGATTCGAACCCAGTACTTC. The V and J genes are TRBV7-6 and TRBJ2-5; 8 bases map to TRBD1. CDR1 and CDR2 (germline): SGHVS, FNYEAQ. Trimming took 1 base from V and 8 from J; bases not matched to a gene: 9. The CDR3 consists of 15 residues. The variable domain in full, with the rest retrieved from reference TRBV7-6 and TRBJ2-5, is GAGVSQSPRYKVTKRGQDVALRCDPISGHVSLYWYRQALGQGPEFLTYFNYEAQQDKSGLPNDRFSAERPEGSISTLTIQRTEQRDSAMYRCASSLGDRRIRTQYFGPGTRLLVL.

V gene TRBV5-1 combines with J gene TRBJ2-5, with 13 positions matching TRBD2. The CDR3 is made up of 16 amino acids. Germline-derived CDR1 and CDR2 are SGHRS and YFSETQ. The J segment lost 5 bases and the V segment lost 5 bases, leaving 9 bases of the junction unmatched. As DNA, the CDR3 is TGCGCCAGCAGAAGGACTAGCGGGGGCCTGGGGGAGACCCAGTACTTC. Protein sequence: CASRRTSGGLGETQYF. Filled out from reference TRBV5-1 and TRBJ2-5, the complete variable domain reads KAGVTQTPRYLIKTRGQQVTLSCSPISGHRSVSWYQQTPGQGLQFLFEYFSETQRNKGNFPGRFSGRQFSNSRSEMNVSTLELGDSALYLCASRRTSGGLGETQYFGPGTRLLVL.

The V and J genes are TRBV6-4 and TRBJ2-4; perhaps TRBD2 as D (6 bases). Trimming pared 8 bases from V and 0 bases from J, leaving 14 bases between. The CDR3 is 15 residues long. CDR1 MRHNA and CDR2 SNTAGT come from the germline V gene. This CDR3 reads CASQRSGLAKNIQYF. The CDR3 bases are TGTGCCAGCCAGCGGAGCGGGCTAGCCAAAAACATTCAGTACTTC.

V gene TRBV5-6 combines with J gene TRBJ2-7; TRBD1 aligns across 8 bases. The V segment lost 4 bases and the J segment 5 bases; nucleotides outside the gene matches: 5. This CDR3 has 13 amino acids. CDR1 and CDR2 from the germline V gene are SGHDT and YYEEEE. CDR3 loop: CASSRQGSNEQYF. The CDR3 bases are TGTGCCAGCAGCCGACAGGGGTCAAACGAGCAGTACTTC.

This clone came up a few times. The chain recombines TRBV11-3 with TRBJ2-5, with D possibly TRBD1 on 6 matching bases. The CDR3 has 16 residues. CDR1 and CDR2 from the germline V gene are SGHNT and YENEEA. V was cut by 1 base and J by 1 base, with 13 bases left in between. As DNA, the CDR3 is TGTGCCAGCAGCTTAGGGGGTTTGGGGGCCCAAGAGACCCAGTACTTC. It specifies CASSLGGLGAQETQYF.

The CDR3 is CASSAKGLLNSPLHF. CDR3 bases: TGTGCCAGCAGCGCTAAAGGACTACTTAATTCACCCCTCCACTTT. The rearrangement uses TRBV7-7 and TRBJ1-6; D gene unclear. Germline CDR1 reads SSHAT; CDR2 reads FNYEAQ (reference sequence). The CDR3 loop spans 15 amino acids. Trimming removed 5 bases from V and 6 bases from J, with 14 bases in between.

The J gene is TRBJ1-1, the V gene TRBV3-1 (or the pseudogene TRBV3-2); D gene uncertain. This CDR3 is 14 amino acids long. The ends were cut back, 1 base at V and 4 bases at J, with 10 bases in the middle. The V gene's germline CDR1 is LGHDT and CDR2 YNNKEL (reference sequence). CDR3 DNA: TGTGCCAGCAGCCAAGCTATACGTAGCACTGAAGCTTTCTTT. Translation: CASSQAIRSTEAFF.

V and J are TRBV19 and TRBJ2-5; no firm D call. CDR1 and CDR2 (germline): LNHDA, SQIVND (reference sequence). The V end lost 9 bases, the J end lost 5 bases, and 7 bases lay between the germline ends. This CDR3 is 10 amino acids long. CDR3 DNA sequence: TGTGCCAGCGGTTTTGAGACCCAGTACTTC. The encoded protein is CASGFETQYF.

The chain has TRBV30 and TRBJ1-5; 9 bases align to TRBD1. Per germline, CDR1 GTSNPN and CDR2 SVGIG (reference sequence). The CDR3 is 13 amino acids. The ends lost 5 bases at V and 7 bases at J; junction bases unmatched: 6. As DNA, the CDR3 is TGTGCCTGGGTCGGGACAGGGAAGCAGCCCCAGCATTTT. Residues: CAWVGTGKQPQHF.

This clone was seen a few times. The chain uses TRBV15 and TRBJ1-1; 7 bases align to TRBD1. This CDR3 comprises 19 residues. V lost 0 bases, J lost 1 base, and 14 bases stayed unmatched. Germline CDR1 and CDR2: LNHNV and YYDKDF (reference sequence). This CDR3 reads CATSRDRKQGWRENTEAFF. The DNA of the CDR3 is TGTGCCACCAGCAGAGATCGGAAACAGGGGTGGAGGGAGAACACTGAAGCTTTCTTT.